This T cell receptor beta chain emerged from a study of lymphopenia after photon versus proton radiotherapy. Study observations and caveats: Survival link was tested only in deceased patients; proton benefit remains a possibility.

Some clones are missing from TCRdb's copy, which holds only in-frame ones; the method was immunoSEQ multiplex PCR. Among under 20,000 clones listed, roughly nine tenths were seen once. Notes on this clone: Antigen specificity is unknown.

The sequencing used peripheral blood, collected from a patient treated with photon-based radiotherapy. This sequence was found in a woman in her 40s with cholangiocarcinoma.

CDR3 coding DNA: TGTGCCTGGGAGCAGGGCGGGGCTGAAGCTTTCTTT. This gives the protein CAWEQGGAEAFF. The chain links TRBV30 to TRBJ1-1, with D perhaps TRBD1 (5 bases). CDR3 length equals 12 residues. With 5 bases removed from V and 6 bases from J, the gap between germline ends came to 13 bases. Germline-derived CDR1 and CDR2 are GTSNPN and SVGIG (reference sequence).